This T cell receptor (beta chain) was identified during a study of control samples from healthy donors and cancer patients. Sequenced by immunoSEQ multiplex PCR; TCRdb stores in-frame clones only, minus some. This sample carries about 49,000 clones, 80% to 90% of them seen once, and the ten largest clones take roughly 2.8%. The CDR3 contains 13 residues. Deletions cut 2 bases from V and 6 bases from J, with 11 bases between. Germline CDR1 reads MNHNS; CDR2 reads SASEGT. The sample taken for sequencing was PBMCs. This TCR derives from a woman aged 50 to 60 with lung cancer. The rearrangement joins TRBV6-1 to TRBJ2-7; D not certain. CDR3 sequence: CASSESGSREQYF. CDR3 nucleotides: TGTGCCAGCAGTGAATCAGGCAGTCGCGAGCAGTACTTC.